This note documents a single T cell receptor (beta chain) sequence. V trimming: 5 bases; J trimming: 7 bases; junction bases outside the gene matches: 24. Per germline, CDR1 SGHTA and CDR2 FQGTGA. The CDR3 covers 19 residues. This record belongs to a study of cytomegalovirus exposure and HLA in healthy donors. PCR used 60 Vbeta primers and 13 Jbeta primers. The assay was immunoSEQ multiplex PCR, and TCRdb's table has in-frame clones only and misses some. The sample holds 74,000 or so clones, 78% seen once. The clonotype originates from a male donor in good health and CMV-seropositive. The J gene is TRBJ1-1, the V gene TRBV7-3; 8 nucleotides agree with TRBD1. Input material: PBMCs. The chain's CDR3 is CASSGLDRASQLYGIEAFF. Here the CDR3 DNA reads TGTGCCAGCAGCGGATTGGACAGGGCCTCACAATTGTACGGAATTGAAGCTTTCTTT. Filled out from reference TRBV7-3 and TRBJ1-1, the complete variable domain reads GAGVSQTPSNKVTEKGKYVELRCDPISGHTALYWYRQSLGQGPEFLIYFQGTGAADDSGLPNDRFFAVRPEGSVSTLKIQRTERGDSAVYLCASSGLDRASQLYGIEAFFGQGTRLTVV.